What follows is one T cell receptor (beta chain) and its context. CDR3 length equals 14 residues. V shed 4 bases and J 4 bases; nucleotides not matched to a gene: 2. The germline V gene has CDR1 SGHRS and CDR2 YFSETQ. This entry is derived from a study of cytomegalovirus exposure and HLA in healthy donors. The PCR used 60 Vbeta and 13 Jbeta primers. Produced via immunoSEQ multiplex PCR; TCRdb's table is partial and in-frame only. The sample includes about 190,000 clones, approximately 12% seen only once; the top ten take roughly 7.7%. The V and J genes are TRBV5-1 and TRBJ1-2; TRBD1 agrees at 12 bases. The sequenced material came from PBMCs. This sequence was found in a middle-aged man in good health and CMV-seropositive. The CDR3 bases are TGCGCCAGCAGCGGGGGACAGGGGGCCTATGGCTACACCTTC. This codes for CASSGGQGAYGYTF.